This is a list of T cell receptor beta chains from one sample in a study of blood T cell repertoires in COVID-19. Measured with immunoSEQ multiplex PCR; TCRdb has only the in-frame clones, and not every one. The data show 200,000 to 250,000 clones, with around 92% seen just once and approximately 1.2% held by the top ten. Source material: peripheral blood. The receptors were gathered from a man between 25 and 39 years old with acute or convalescent COVID-19. Both conserved end residues are part of each CDR3. The D gene is left open where the match is weak. Only part of the rows carry a size: once, few, many, or a class if the clone is expanded.

-	TRBV6-5	-	TRBJ1-1	TGTGCCAGCAGTTACCAAGACAATGAAGCTTTCTTT	CASSYQDNEAFF
-	TRBV2	TRBD1	TRBJ2-3	TGTGCCAGCAGTAATACCGGGACAGGCACAGATACGCAGTATTTT	CASSNTGTGTDTQYF
-	TRBV5-1	-	TRBJ1-2	TGCGCCAGCAGCTACTCAGAGGTCTGGGGCTACACCTTC	CASSYSEVWGYTF
once	TRBV7-8	-	TRBJ2-1	TGTGCCAGCAGCTTAGTCTACAGGGTATACAATGAGCAGTTCTTC	CASSLVYRVYNEQFF
-	TRBV1	-	TRBJ2-1	TGCACCAGCAGCCAACTTCATCCCGGACTCCCATCCAATGAGCAGTTCTTC	CTSSQLHPGLPSNEQFF
-	TRBV28	-	TRBJ1-4	TGTGCCAGCAGTTTCTCGTGGCGGGGAGTTGAAAAACTGTTTTTT	CASSFSWRGVEKLFF
-	TRBV5-4	-	TRBJ2-5	TGTGCCACCGGGCGGACAATTCAAGAGACCCAGTACTTC	CATGRTIQETQYF
-	TRBV15	TRBD1	TRBJ1-1	TGTGGCCGAGACAGGGTCGACACTGAAGCTTTCTTT	CGRDRVDTEAFF
-	TRBV4-1	-	TRBJ2-1	TGCGCCAGCAGTGAAGGCGGGGCAAATGAGCAGTTCTTC	CASSEGGANEQFF
-	TRBV7-9	-	TRBJ1-2	TGTGCCAGCAGCTTTTGGGCAGGGAACTATGGCTACACCTTC	CASSFWAGNYGYTF
-	TRBV9	-	TRBJ2-7	TGTGCCAGCAGCGTAGCGGGTCCATCCTACGAGCAGTACTTC	CASSVAGPSYEQYF
-	TRBV29-1	-	TRBJ2-5	TGCAGCGTTGGAGACTTTCCAGAGACCCAGTACTTC	CSVGDFPETQYF
-	TRBV5-1	-	TRBJ2-6	TGCGCTAGCAGCCCGGACCCTCCCGGGGGGCGAAACCCAAATCAAATATCTGGGGCCAACGTCCTGACTTTC	CASSPDPPGGRNPNQISGANVLTF
-	TRBV30	-	TRBJ1-2	TGTGCCTGGAGTCAAAATACAGGGTCTTTGGGCTACACCTTC	CAWSQNTGSLGYTF